The rows below give T cell receptor beta chains drawn from one sample of a study of graft-versus-host responses after intestinal transplantation. The method was immunoSEQ multiplex PCR; TCRdb's version includes in-frame clones alone and lacks a portion of them. The data show almost 70,000 clones, with 80% to 95% seen just once and 6.5% to 8.5% held by the top ten. Specimen: bone marrow, collected nearly 750 days after intestinal transplantation. The receptors originated from a human patient who received an intestinal transplant, so some T cells may come from the graft donor. The CDR3 runs from the conserved cysteine through the conserved F or W. Each record gives: CDR3 protein, CDR3 DNA, J gene, D gene, clone size, V gene. A D gene is named only where the DNA matches it firmly. The size of a clone is reported for some rows only, either as once, few or many, or as a class for expanded clones.

CDR3 protein: CASSELAGGFFEQYF; CDR3 DNA: TGTGCCAGCAGCGAACTAGCGGGGGGTTTTTTCGAGCAGTACTTC; J gene: TRBJ2-7; D gene: TRBD2; clone size: once; V gene: TRBV6-6
CDR3 protein: CASSNQQGQETQYF; CDR3 DNA: TGTGCCAGCAGTAATCAGCAGGGACAAGAGACCCAGTACTTC; J gene: TRBJ2-5; D gene: NA; clone size: NA; V gene: TRBV7-9
CDR3 protein: CASSLTGPNQPQHF; CDR3 DNA: TGTGCCAGCAGTCTTACAGGGCCGAATCAGCCCCAGCATTTT; J gene: TRBJ1-5; D gene: NA; clone size: NA; V gene: TRBV6-5
CDR3 protein: CASSGLASLYEQYF; CDR3 DNA: TGTGCCAGCAGCGGACTAGCGAGTTTGTACGAGCAGTACTTC; J gene: TRBJ2-7; D gene: TRBD2; clone size: NA; V gene: TRBV6-5
CDR3 protein: CASSLATETEAFF; CDR3 DNA: TGTGCCAGCAGCTTAGCGACTGAGACTGAAGCTTTCTTT; J gene: TRBJ1-1; D gene: NA; clone size: NA; V gene: TRBV7-6
CDR3 protein: CASSVGQGWNTEAFF; CDR3 DNA: TGTGCCAGCAGCGTAGGTCAGGGGTGGAACACTGAAGCTTTCTTT; J gene: TRBJ1-1; D gene: NA; clone size: NA; V gene: TRBV9
CDR3 protein: CASSERLVAGDVPYEQYF; CDR3 DNA: TGTGCCAGCAGTGAAAGGTTGGTAGCGGGTGATGTTCCCTACGAGCAGTACTTC; J gene: TRBJ2-7; D gene: TRBD2; clone size: NA; V gene: TRBV6-1
CDR3 protein: CASSDRRLNYGYTF; CDR3 DNA: TGTGCCAGCAGCGACAGGAGGTTAAACTATGGCTACACCTTC; J gene: TRBJ1-2; D gene: NA; clone size: NA; V gene: TRBV2
CDR3 protein: CASSQDTLAVPYEQYF; CDR3 DNA: TGTGCCAGCAGCCAAGATACCCTAGCGGTGCCCTACGAGCAGTACTTC; J gene: TRBJ2-7; D gene: TRBD2; clone size: NA; V gene: TRBV4-2
CDR3 protein: CASSYSNRGSHEQYF; CDR3 DNA: TGTGCCAGCAGTTACAGTAACAGGGGATCCCACGAGCAGTACTTC; J gene: TRBJ2-7; D gene: TRBD1; clone size: NA; V gene: TRBV6-6
CDR3 protein: CASSLGDSGFYGYTF; CDR3 DNA: TGTGCCAGCAGTTTAGGGGACAGTGGGTTCTATGGCTACACCTTC; J gene: TRBJ1-2; D gene: TRBD1; clone size: NA; V gene: TRBV27
CDR3 protein: CASSTRTKQETQYF; CDR3 DNA: TGTGCCAGCAGCACGAGGACAAAACAAGAGACCCAGTACTTC; J gene: TRBJ2-5; D gene: NA; clone size: NA; V gene: TRBV11-1
CDR3 protein: CAITPDRGASDYEQYF; CDR3 DNA: TGTGCCATCACTCCGGACAGGGGGGCTAGCGACTACGAGCAGTACTTC; J gene: TRBJ2-7; D gene: TRBD1; clone size: NA; V gene: TRBV10-3